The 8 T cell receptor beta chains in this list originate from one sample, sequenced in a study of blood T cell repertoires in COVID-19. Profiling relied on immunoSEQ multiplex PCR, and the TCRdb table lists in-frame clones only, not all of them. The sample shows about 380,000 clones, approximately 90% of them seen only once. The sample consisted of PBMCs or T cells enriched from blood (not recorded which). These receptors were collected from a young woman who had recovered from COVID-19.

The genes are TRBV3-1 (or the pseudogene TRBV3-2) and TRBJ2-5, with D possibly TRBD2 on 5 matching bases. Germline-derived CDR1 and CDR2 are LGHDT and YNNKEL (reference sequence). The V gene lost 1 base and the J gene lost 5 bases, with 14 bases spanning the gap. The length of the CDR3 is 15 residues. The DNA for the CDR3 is TGTGCCAGCAGCCAAGGGCCCGGGGTCGGGGAGACCCAGTACTTC. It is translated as CASSQGPGVGETQYF.

CDR3 nucleotide sequence: TGTGCCAGCTCACTAGACAAAGCTTATGGCTACACCTTC. Translated: CASSLDKAYGYTF. V is TRBV18 and J is TRBJ1-2; D is ambiguous. Trimming took off 4 bases at V and 5 bases at J, with 11 bases between the two ends. Germline CDR1 reads KGHSH; CDR2 reads LQKENI. The CDR3 extends over 13 amino acids.

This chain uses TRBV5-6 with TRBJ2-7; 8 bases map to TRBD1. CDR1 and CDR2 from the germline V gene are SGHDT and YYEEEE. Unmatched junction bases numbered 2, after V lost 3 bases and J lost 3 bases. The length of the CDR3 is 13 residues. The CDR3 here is CASSSGTGYEQYF. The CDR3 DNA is TGTGCCAGCAGCTCAGGGACAGGCTACGAGCAGTACTTC.

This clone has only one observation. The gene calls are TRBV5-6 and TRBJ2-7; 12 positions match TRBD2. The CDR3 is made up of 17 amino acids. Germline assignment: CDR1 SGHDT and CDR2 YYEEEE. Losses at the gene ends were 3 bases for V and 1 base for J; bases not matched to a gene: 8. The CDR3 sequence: CASSYSGLAGSSYEQYF. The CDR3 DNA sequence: TGTGCCAGCAGCTACAGCGGACTAGCGGGGAGTTCCTACGAGCAGTACTTC.

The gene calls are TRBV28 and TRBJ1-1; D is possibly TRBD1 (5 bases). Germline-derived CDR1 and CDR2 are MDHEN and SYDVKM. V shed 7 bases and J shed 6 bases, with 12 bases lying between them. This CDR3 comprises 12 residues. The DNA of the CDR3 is TGTGCCAGCACCGCGGGGGTCTCTGAAGCTTTCTTT. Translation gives CASTAGVSEAFF.

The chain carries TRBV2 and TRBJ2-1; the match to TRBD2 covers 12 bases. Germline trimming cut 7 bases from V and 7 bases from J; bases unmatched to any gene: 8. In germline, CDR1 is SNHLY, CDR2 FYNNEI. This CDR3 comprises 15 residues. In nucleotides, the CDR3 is TGTGCCAGCATACCTAGCGGGGGGGCCTTTAATGAGCAGTTCTTC. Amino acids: CASIPSGGAFNEQFF.

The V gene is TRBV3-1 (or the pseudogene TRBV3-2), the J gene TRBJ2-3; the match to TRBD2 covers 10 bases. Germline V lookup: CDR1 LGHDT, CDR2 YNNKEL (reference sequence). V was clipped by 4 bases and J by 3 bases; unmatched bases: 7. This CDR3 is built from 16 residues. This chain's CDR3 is CASSPLAGALTDTQYF. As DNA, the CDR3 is TGTGCCAGCAGCCCTCTAGCGGGGGCACTGACAGATACGCAGTATTTT.

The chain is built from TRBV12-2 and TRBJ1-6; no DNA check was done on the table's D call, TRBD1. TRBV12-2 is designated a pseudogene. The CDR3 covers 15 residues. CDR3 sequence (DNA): TGTGCAAGTCGCCGACTGGAGGGACAGTACTCACCCCTCCACTTT. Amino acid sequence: CASRRLEGQYSPLHF.